A selection of T cell receptor beta chains follows, all from one sample in a study of blood T cell repertoires in COVID-19. Generated by immunoSEQ multiplex PCR, the TCRdb table keeps only in-frame clones and is missing some. The data show roughly 100,000 clones, approximately 90% seen once. Sequencing was carried out using peripheral blood. These TCRs come from a man aged 50 or older in a cohort sampled during active COVID-19. Each CDR3 is given with its conserved first and last residue. The D gene is left open where the match is weak. Size is stated for part of the rows, as once, few or many counts, or as a class when the clone is expanded.

J: TRBJ2-1
V: TRBV6-2/TRBV6-3
size: -
D: -
DNA: TGTGCCAGCAGCTCTCTCAATGAGCAGTTCTTC
CDR3: CASSSLNEQFF

J: TRBJ1-6
V: TRBV15
size: -
D: -
DNA: TGTGCCACCGGACAGTATAATTCACCCCTCCACTTT
CDR3: CATGQYNSPLHF

J: TRBJ1-1
V: TRBV12-3/TRBV12-4
size: few
D: -
DNA: TGTGCCAGCAGACCGACAGTAGTCACTGAAGCTTTCTTT
CDR3: CASRPTVVTEAFF

J: TRBJ2-2
V: TRBV3-1/TRBV3-2
size: -
D: -
DNA: TGTGCCAGCAGCCTACAGGGCCGGACCGGGGAGCTGTTTTTT
CDR3: CASSLQGRTGELFF

J: TRBJ2-2
V: TRBV5-1
size: -
D: -
DNA: TGCGCCAGCAGCCCCAGCGCGGGCCGGAACACCGGGGAGCTGTTTTTT
CDR3: CASSPSAGRNTGELFF

J: TRBJ2-3
V: TRBV10-3
size: -
D: -
DNA: TGTGCCATCAGTGGGGCCGGCCAGGGCACAGATACGCAGTATTTT
CDR3: CAISGAGQGTDTQYF

J: TRBJ2-1
V: TRBV4-2
size: -
D: TRBD2
DNA: TGTGCCAGCAGCCAAGAACTAGCGGGGATGGCGGAGCAGTTCTTC
CDR3: CASSQELAGMAEQFF

J: TRBJ2-7
V: TRBV6-5
size: -
D: TRBD1
DNA: TGTGCCAGCAGTTACGATAGACAGGGCTTTAAGAACGAGCAGTACTTC
CDR3: CASSYDRQGFKNEQYF

J: TRBJ2-1
V: TRBV11-2
size: few
D: -
DNA: TGTGCCAGCAGCCTTAGCTACAATGAGCAGTTCTTC
CDR3: CASSLSYNEQFF

J: TRBJ1-5
V: TRBV7-2
size: -
D: TRBD1
DNA: TGTGCCAGCAGCTTACGGACAGGGGTTGATCAGCCCCAGCATTTT
CDR3: CASSLRTGVDQPQHF